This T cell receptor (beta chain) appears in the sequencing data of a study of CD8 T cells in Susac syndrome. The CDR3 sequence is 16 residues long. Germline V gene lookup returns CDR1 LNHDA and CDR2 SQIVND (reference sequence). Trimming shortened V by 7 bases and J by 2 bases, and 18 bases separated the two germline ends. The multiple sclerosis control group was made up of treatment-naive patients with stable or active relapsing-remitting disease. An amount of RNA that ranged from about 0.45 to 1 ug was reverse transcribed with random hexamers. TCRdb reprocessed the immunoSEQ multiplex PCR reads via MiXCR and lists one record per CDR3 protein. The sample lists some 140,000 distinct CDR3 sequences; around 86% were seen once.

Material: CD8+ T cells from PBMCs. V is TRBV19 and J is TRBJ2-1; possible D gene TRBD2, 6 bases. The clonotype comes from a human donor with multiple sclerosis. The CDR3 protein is CASTAGGTSPYNEQFF. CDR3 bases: TGTGCCAGTACCGCCGGGGGAACTAGCCCCTACAATGAGCAGTTCTTC.